Listed below are T cell receptor beta chains from one sample, sequenced in a study of blood T cell repertoires in COVID-19. The method was immunoSEQ multiplex PCR; TCRdb's version includes in-frame clones alone and lacks a portion of them. This sample has 300,000 to 350,000 clones, with about 90% found just once. Sequencing used PBMCs or T cells enriched from blood (not recorded which). These TCRs come from a woman younger than 45 who had been exposed to COVID-19. Both conserved end residues are part of each CDR3. Fields, in order: CDR3 DNA, CDR3 protein, J gene, D gene, V gene, clone size. D genes are given only for firm matches. Not every row has a clone size; where given, it reads once, few, many or a size class.

CDR3 DNA: TGTGCCAGCAGCTTAGGAACTAGCGGGAGGCCTAAGTACTTC
CDR3 protein: CASSLGTSGRPKYF
J gene: TRBJ2-7
D gene: TRBD2
V gene: TRBV11-2
clone size: .

CDR3 DNA: TGTGCCAGCTCACCAGTATCAGGGTCCCTGAGCACTGAAGCTTTCTTT
CDR3 protein: CASSPVSGSLSTEAFF
J gene: TRBJ1-1
D gene: .
V gene: TRBV18
clone size: .

CDR3 DNA: TGCGCCAGCAGCCCGTCCAGGGGTTACGAGCAGTACTTC
CDR3 protein: CASSPSRGYEQYF
J gene: TRBJ2-7
D gene: .
V gene: TRBV5-1
clone size: once

CDR3 DNA: TGTGCCAGCAGTTACTCAGGGGTTTTGTCTGGGGAGCTGTTTTTT
CDR3 protein: CASSYSGVLSGELFF
J gene: TRBJ2-2
D gene: .
V gene: TRBV6-5
clone size: .

CDR3 DNA: TGTGCCAGCAGTTTATCATCTAGCCTGGGCTGGGAGACCCAGTACTTC
CDR3 protein: CASSLSSSLGWETQYF
J gene: TRBJ2-5
D gene: .
V gene: TRBV28
clone size: .

CDR3 DNA: TGTGCCAGCAGCCAAGGGGTCGGTCGGACTTACTTGAACACTGAAGCTTTCTTT
CDR3 protein: CASSQGVGRTYLNTEAFF
J gene: TRBJ1-1
D gene: .
V gene: TRBV3-1/TRBV3-2
clone size: .

CDR3 DNA: TGTGCCACCTCCGTAGTGGGGGCCCACTACGAGCAGTACTTC
CDR3 protein: CATSVVGAHYEQYF
J gene: TRBJ2-7
D gene: .
V gene: TRBV28
clone size: .

CDR3 DNA: TGTGCCAGCAGAAAACGGGGGGGGCCGGGCAATCAGCCCCAGCATTTT
CDR3 protein: CASRKRGGPGNQPQHF
J gene: TRBJ1-5
D gene: .
V gene: TRBV28
clone size: .

CDR3 DNA: TGTGCCAGCGCGGGGGGCTCCTACAATGAGCAGTTCTTC
CDR3 protein: CASAGGSYNEQFF
J gene: TRBJ2-1
D gene: TRBD2
V gene: TRBV6-4
clone size: once

CDR3 DNA: TGTGCCAGCTCAGTTACAAACTACGAGCAGTACTTC
CDR3 protein: CASSVTNYEQYF
J gene: TRBJ2-7
D gene: .
V gene: TRBV18
clone size: once

CDR3 DNA: TGTGCCAGCAGTGCAGGAGGGACAGGGGACAATCAGCCCCAGCATTTT
CDR3 protein: CASSAGGTGDNQPQHF
J gene: TRBJ1-5
D gene: TRBD1
V gene: TRBV28
clone size: few

CDR3 DNA: TGTGCCTCATCTATTATGGGCAGGGGCGTGTCACCCCTCCACTTT
CDR3 protein: CASSIMGRGVSPLHF
J gene: TRBJ1-6
D gene: .
V gene: TRBV27
clone size: .

CDR3 DNA: TGCGCCAGCAGGATTGCTACTGGAAACACCATATATTTT
CDR3 protein: CASRIATGNTIYF
J gene: TRBJ1-3
D gene: .
V gene: TRBV5-1
clone size: .

CDR3 DNA: TGCAGCGTCCGGCCGGCGGGTTATGGCTACACCTTC
CDR3 protein: CSVRPAGYGYTF
J gene: TRBJ1-2
D gene: .
V gene: TRBV29-1
clone size: .

CDR3 DNA: TGTGCCAGCAGCCAAGATGGGTTGGGACCGGGGGGAGAGACCCAGTACTTC
CDR3 protein: CASSQDGLGPGGETQYF
J gene: TRBJ2-5
D gene: TRBD2
V gene: TRBV3-1/TRBV3-2
clone size: .

CDR3 DNA: TGTGCCAGCAGTGAAGGCCTAGCGGGAGGGCGGTCGGAGACCCAGTACTTC
CDR3 protein: CASSEGLAGGRSETQYF
J gene: TRBJ2-5
D gene: TRBD2
V gene: TRBV2
clone size: .

CDR3 DNA: TGTGCCAGTAGTATAACAGGGGGCTCAAGGTACAATGAGCAGTTCTTC
CDR3 protein: CASSITGGSRYNEQFF
J gene: TRBJ2-1
D gene: TRBD1
V gene: TRBV19
clone size: .

CDR3 DNA: TGTGCCAGCAGGCTCAGCGGGAGCTCCTACGAGCAGTACTTC
CDR3 protein: CASRLSGSSYEQYF
J gene: TRBJ2-7
D gene: TRBD2
V gene: TRBV6-5
clone size: .

CDR3 DNA: TGTGCCAGCTCACCAGGGACTAGCTCCTACGAGCAGTACTTC
CDR3 protein: CASSPGTSSYEQYF
J gene: TRBJ2-7
D gene: TRBD2
V gene: TRBV18
clone size: few

CDR3 DNA: TGTGCCAGCAGCTCATCAAGAGGCACAGATACGCAGTATTTT
CDR3 protein: CASSSSRGTDTQYF
J gene: TRBJ2-3
D gene: .
V gene: TRBV7-8
clone size: .

CDR3 DNA: TGTGCCAGCAGCTTAGAGGACAGGAGGCCGACTAATGAAAAACTGTTTTTT
CDR3 protein: CASSLEDRRPTNEKLFF
J gene: TRBJ1-4
D gene: TRBD1
V gene: TRBV7-8
clone size: .

CDR3 DNA: TGTGCCAGCAGTCCCGCTACAGGGTTAGTTCACGAGCAGTACTTC
CDR3 protein: CASSPATGLVHEQYF
J gene: TRBJ2-7
D gene: .
V gene: TRBV28
clone size: .

CDR3 DNA: TGTGCCAGCAGTCCGGGACAGGGGAATGAAAAACTGTTTTTT
CDR3 protein: CASSPGQGNEKLFF
J gene: TRBJ1-4
D gene: TRBD1
V gene: TRBV6-5
clone size: .

CDR3 DNA: TGTGCCAGCAGTCCCCCCGGGGTAGCGAACAATGAGCAGTTCTTC
CDR3 protein: CASSPPGVANNEQFF
J gene: TRBJ2-1
D gene: .
V gene: TRBV28
clone size: .

CDR3 DNA: TGTGCCAGCAGGAGGGACATGAACACTGAAGCTTTCTTT
CDR3 protein: CASRRDMNTEAFF
J gene: TRBJ1-1
D gene: .
V gene: TRBV2
clone size: .

CDR3 DNA: TGTGCCAGCAGGTTCGGACTAGCGAACTCCTACGAGCAGTACTTC
CDR3 protein: CASRFGLANSYEQYF
J gene: TRBJ2-7
D gene: TRBD2
V gene: TRBV7-8
clone size: .

CDR3 DNA: TGTGCCAGCAGCTTCGGGACTAGCGGGGACTACGAGCAGTACTTC
CDR3 protein: CASSFGTSGDYEQYF
J gene: TRBJ2-7
D gene: TRBD2
V gene: TRBV7-8
clone size: .

CDR3 DNA: TGTGCCAGCTGGGACAGGAGCTCCTATAATTCACCCCTCCACTTT
CDR3 protein: CASWDRSSYNSPLHF
J gene: TRBJ1-6
D gene: TRBD1
V gene: TRBV19
clone size: few

CDR3 DNA: TGTGCCAGCAGCCATCGACAGGGGGCGGATCAGCCCCAGCATTTT
CDR3 protein: CASSHRQGADQPQHF
J gene: TRBJ1-5
D gene: TRBD1
V gene: TRBV16
clone size: .

CDR3 DNA: TGTGCCAGCAGCTCCCTCGGTGATACGCAGTATTTT
CDR3 protein: CASSSLGDTQYF
J gene: TRBJ2-3
D gene: .
V gene: TRBV7-3
clone size: .

CDR3 DNA: TGCGCCAGCAGCTTGGCCGGTGGGAGCGCCTACAATGAGCAGTTCTTC
CDR3 protein: CASSLAGGSAYNEQFF
J gene: TRBJ2-1
D gene: .
V gene: TRBV5-1
clone size: .

CDR3 DNA: TGTGCCAGCAGCTCAACAGGGTTCGGCTACGAGCAGTACTTC
CDR3 protein: CASSSTGFGYEQYF
J gene: TRBJ2-7
D gene: .
V gene: TRBV28
clone size: .

CDR3 DNA: TGTGCCAGCAGCCCACTTGGGACAGCCGTTGCAACTAATGAAAAACTGTTTTTT
CDR3 protein: CASSPLGTAVATNEKLFF
J gene: TRBJ1-4
D gene: TRBD1
V gene: TRBV7-6
clone size: .

CDR3 DNA: TGTGCCAGCAGTCCTGGAGGAGCGGGGGTCTCCTACAATGAGCAGTTCTTC
CDR3 protein: CASSPGGAGVSYNEQFF
J gene: TRBJ2-1
D gene: TRBD2
V gene: TRBV6-6
clone size: .

CDR3 DNA: TGTGCCAGCTCACCTACGACCCGGGCTAGCGGAGAAACAGATACGCAGTATTTT
CDR3 protein: CASSPTTRASGETDTQYF
J gene: TRBJ2-3
D gene: TRBD2
V gene: TRBV18
clone size: .

CDR3 DNA: TGTGCCAGCAGCCTGACAGGGGGAATTAGCGAGAGCTCCTACAATGAGCAGTTCTTC
CDR3 protein: CASSLTGGISESSYNEQFF
J gene: TRBJ2-1
D gene: TRBD1
V gene: TRBV28
clone size: .

CDR3 DNA: TGTGCCAGCAGTCGGGGTGGGTCGGAGACCCAGTACTTC
CDR3 protein: CASSRGGSETQYF
J gene: TRBJ2-5
D gene: .
V gene: TRBV12-3/TRBV12-4
clone size: .

CDR3 DNA: TGTGCCAGCAGTCGCCCGACCATCGGACAGGCCCGCTATGGCTACACCTTC
CDR3 protein: CASSRPTIGQARYGYTF
J gene: TRBJ1-2
D gene: TRBD1
V gene: TRBV6-6
clone size: many

CDR3 DNA: TGTGCCAGCACCCTTAACCGGGAGTCCTCCTACAATGAGCAGTTCTTC
CDR3 protein: CASTLNRESSYNEQFF
J gene: TRBJ2-1
D gene: .
V gene: TRBV11-2
clone size: .

CDR3 DNA: TGTGCCTGGACCCGGGACAACATGAACACTGAAGCTTTCTTT
CDR3 protein: CAWTRDNMNTEAFF
J gene: TRBJ1-1
D gene: .
V gene: TRBV30
clone size: .

CDR3 DNA: TGCAGCGTTGAAGAGAACAGGGACCAGTACTTC
CDR3 protein: CSVEENRDQYF
J gene: TRBJ2-7
D gene: .
V gene: TRBV29-1
clone size: .

CDR3 DNA: TGTGCCAGTAGTATTAACCGACTAGCGGGAGGTTCGAGAGAGACCCAGTACTTC
CDR3 protein: CASSINRLAGGSRETQYF
J gene: TRBJ2-5
D gene: TRBD2
V gene: TRBV19
clone size: .

CDR3 DNA: TGTGCCAGCAGTTTATGGGCCGACAGATACTACGAGCAGTACTTC
CDR3 protein: CASSLWADRYYEQYF
J gene: TRBJ2-7
D gene: .
V gene: TRBV28
clone size: .

CDR3 DNA: TGTGCCAGCAGTGAAGATCAGGGGGCTAACTATGGCTACACCTTC
CDR3 protein: CASSEDQGANYGYTF
J gene: TRBJ1-2
D gene: TRBD1
V gene: TRBV6-1
clone size: .

CDR3 DNA: TGTGCCAGCAGTAGGGGGGGGAACTATGGCTACACCTTC
CDR3 protein: CASSRGGNYGYTF
J gene: TRBJ1-2
D gene: .
V gene: TRBV27
clone size: .

CDR3 DNA: TGTGCCAGCAGCGAACAGGGGTTATCCTACGAGCAGTACTTC
CDR3 protein: CASSEQGLSYEQYF
J gene: TRBJ2-7
D gene: TRBD1
V gene: TRBV5-5
clone size: .

CDR3 DNA: TGTGCCAGCAGCCTTGGGACTTCCCCTGGGAATGAGCAGTTCTTC
CDR3 protein: CASSLGTSPGNEQFF
J gene: TRBJ2-1
D gene: .
V gene: TRBV14
clone size: .

CDR3 DNA: TGCGCCAGCAGCCAAGAACAGGGACAAAGCTATGGCTACACCTTC
CDR3 protein: CASSQEQGQSYGYTF
J gene: TRBJ1-2
D gene: .
V gene: TRBV4-1
clone size: .

CDR3 DNA: TGTGCCAGCAGCTTGGGGACAGGTTGGACTGAAGCTTTCTTT
CDR3 protein: CASSLGTGWTEAFF
J gene: TRBJ1-1
D gene: TRBD1
V gene: TRBV13
clone size: .

CDR3 DNA: TGTGCCAGCAGTCATTTTTCACCCCTCCACTTT
CDR3 protein: CASSHFSPLHF
J gene: TRBJ1-6
D gene: .
V gene: TRBV6-5
clone size: .

CDR3 DNA: TGTGCCAGCAGTGACTCGTTCTCGGAGTTCTACAATGAGCAGTTCTTC
CDR3 protein: CASSDSFSEFYNEQFF
J gene: TRBJ2-1
D gene: .
V gene: TRBV6-4
clone size: .

CDR3 DNA: TGTGCCAGCAGCCGCGGAGCGGGAGGGTACAATGAGCAGTTCTTC
CDR3 protein: CASSRGAGGYNEQFF
J gene: TRBJ2-1
D gene: TRBD2
V gene: TRBV11-3
clone size: once

CDR3 DNA: TGTGCCAGCAGCAGGACTAGCGGGAGTTTCTATGAGCAGTTCTTC
CDR3 protein: CASSRTSGSFYEQFF
J gene: TRBJ2-1
D gene: TRBD2
V gene: TRBV6-5
clone size: .

CDR3 DNA: TGTGCCAGCAGCCCAGCGGGAGGGCTTCTCTACGAGCAGTACTTC
CDR3 protein: CASSPAGGLLYEQYF
J gene: TRBJ2-7
D gene: TRBD2
V gene: TRBV27
clone size: .

CDR3 DNA: TGTGCCAGCAGTTTGAGCGGCAGTAACTATGGCTACACCTTC
CDR3 protein: CASSLSGSNYGYTF
J gene: TRBJ1-2
D gene: .
V gene: TRBV28
clone size: .

CDR3 DNA: TGTGCCAGCAGCCCGACAGGGGAAAACCTCCAGTTCTTC
CDR3 protein: CASSPTGENLQFF
J gene: TRBJ2-1
D gene: TRBD1
V gene: TRBV3-1/TRBV3-2
clone size: .

CDR3 DNA: TGCGCCAGCAGATGGCGGGAAGACATAAGCAATCAGCCCCAGCATTTT
CDR3 protein: CASRWREDISNQPQHF
J gene: TRBJ1-5
D gene: .
V gene: TRBV5-1
clone size: few

CDR3 DNA: TGTGCCTGGAGTGCTCGGGGGGGTTGGGTTAAGGCTGGGGCCAACGTCCTGACTTTC
CDR3 protein: CAWSARGGWVKAGANVLTF
J gene: TRBJ2-6
D gene: TRBD2
V gene: TRBV30
clone size: many

CDR3 DNA: TGTGCCAGCACCCTCGGGCAGACTGCGGGTGGCTACACCTTC
CDR3 protein: CASTLGQTAGGYTF
J gene: TRBJ1-2
D gene: .
V gene: TRBV13
clone size: .

CDR3 DNA: TGTGCCAGCAGCACCGGACTCCGGCAGTTCTTC
CDR3 protein: CASSTGLRQFF
J gene: TRBJ2-1
D gene: .
V gene: TRBV5-6
clone size: .